This T cell receptor beta chain appears in the sequencing data of a study of shared clonotypes between healthy human individuals. About the research overall: CD4 naive and CD4 memory each took three plates per donor, while CD8 naive took two and CD8 memory one.

The protocol was immunoSEQ multiplex PCR, while the TCRdb copy is restricted to in-frame clones and leaves out a portion. Among hundreds of thousands of clones listed, 96% were seen once. On this clone: As yet, its antigen is unknown. Other nucleotide sequences from this sample produce the same CDR3.

CD8 cells classed as naive were CD45RO-negative and positively selected for CCR7, excluding terminally differentiated effector memory CD45RA+ cells. Every one of the donors was a Caucasian adult that lived in Nashville, Tennessee. This CDR3 is built from 13 residues. V was cut by 1 base and J by 4 bases, with 8 bases left in between. The V gene's germline CDR1 is MGHRA and CDR2 YSYEKL. General observations from the study: An expected dependence of interdonor clonotype sharing on sequencing depth was noted.

The gene calls are TRBV4-1 and TRBJ2-7; no definite D call. This receptor was obtained from a man aged 25-45 years in good health. Sequenced: naive CD8+ T cells sorted from blood. CDR3 residues: CASSQGVGYEQYF. For the CDR3, the DNA is TGCGCCAGCAGCCAAGGAGTGGGATACGAGCAGTACTTC.